These T cell receptor beta chains were read from a single sample in a study of T cell responses to AZD1222 COVID-19 vaccine. Sequencing used immunoSEQ multiplex PCR; TCRdb keeps in-frame clones, though not all of them. The sample lists about 200,000 clones, roughly nine tenths occurring once. The sample consisted of peripheral blood, taken 28 days after the second AZD1222 dose. The receptors were gathered from an adult who received the AZD1222 COVID-19 vaccine. CDR3s include the opening cysteine and the closing phenylalanine or tryptophan. D genes are given only for firm matches. Rows give clone size only sometimes, using once, few, many, or a class for an expanded clone.

CDR3 protein: CASSAPRGGSRYEQYF; CDR3 DNA: TGTGCCAGCAGCGCCCCCCGGGGCGGGAGTCGCTACGAGCAGTACTTC; J gene: TRBJ2-7; clone size: -; V gene: TRBV7-2; D gene: TRBD2
CDR3 protein: CASSLTAGLTEAFF; CDR3 DNA: TGTGCCAGCAGCTTAACGGCCGGACTCACTGAAGCTTTCTTT; J gene: TRBJ1-1; clone size: -; V gene: TRBV7-6; D gene: -
CDR3 protein: CASSLIGSTDTQYF; CDR3 DNA: TGTGCCAGCAGCTTAATCGGCTCCACAGATACGCAGTATTTT; J gene: TRBJ2-3; clone size: -; V gene: TRBV7-3; D gene: -
CDR3 protein: CASSLGLAGTGELFF; CDR3 DNA: TGTGCCAGCAGCTTGGGACTAGCGGGCACCGGGGAGCTGTTTTTT; J gene: TRBJ2-2; clone size: -; V gene: TRBV5-4; D gene: TRBD2
CDR3 protein: CATSRQGHTEAFF; CDR3 DNA: TGTGCCACCAGCAGACAGGGACACACTGAAGCTTTCTTT; J gene: TRBJ1-1; clone size: -; V gene: TRBV15; D gene: -
CDR3 protein: CASSLASGSPYEQFF; CDR3 DNA: TGCGCCAGCAGCTTGGCTAGCGGGAGCCCGTATGAGCAGTTCTTC; J gene: TRBJ2-1; clone size: -; V gene: TRBV5-1; D gene: TRBD2
CDR3 protein: CASSVTTGPTDTQYF; CDR3 DNA: TGCGCCAGCAGCGTTACTACGGGGCCCACAGATACGCAGTATTTT; J gene: TRBJ2-3; clone size: -; V gene: TRBV5-1; D gene: -
CDR3 protein: CASSSVITSGPYNEQFF; CDR3 DNA: TGCGCCAGCAGCTCGGTGATAACTAGCGGGCCTTACAATGAGCAGTTCTTC; J gene: TRBJ2-1; clone size: -; V gene: TRBV5-1; D gene: TRBD2
CDR3 protein: CASSLVAENEKLFF; CDR3 DNA: TGTGCCAGCAGCTTAGTGGCAGAGAATGAAAAACTGTTTTTT; J gene: TRBJ1-4; clone size: -; V gene: TRBV7-8; D gene: -
CDR3 protein: CASSSQDQPQHF; CDR3 DNA: TGTGCCAGCAGCTCACAGGATCAGCCCCAGCATTTT; J gene: TRBJ1-5; clone size: -; V gene: TRBV12-3/TRBV12-4; D gene: -
CDR3 protein: CASSDPTGWANTEAFF; CDR3 DNA: TGTGCCAGCAGTGACCCGACAGGGTGGGCGAACACTGAAGCTTTCTTT; J gene: TRBJ1-1; clone size: -; V gene: TRBV6-2/TRBV6-3; D gene: TRBD1
CDR3 protein: CASSTGQGGSYEQYF; CDR3 DNA: TGTGCCAGCTCGACGGGACAGGGTGGCTCCTACGAGCAGTACTTC; J gene: TRBJ2-7; clone size: -; V gene: TRBV18; D gene: TRBD1
CDR3 protein: CASSLGSGIEQFF; CDR3 DNA: TGTGCCAGCAGCTTGGGTAGCGGGATTGAGCAGTTCTTC; J gene: TRBJ2-1; clone size: -; V gene: TRBV5-6; D gene: TRBD2
CDR3 protein: CAWMVTSGKETQYF; CDR3 DNA: TGTGCCTGGATGGTGACTAGCGGGAAAGAGACCCAGTACTTC; J gene: TRBJ2-5; clone size: -; V gene: TRBV30; D gene: TRBD2
CDR3 protein: CASSPSHRDRDSYEQYF; CDR3 DNA: TGTGCCAGCAGTCCCTCACACCGGGACAGGGACTCCTACGAGCAGTACTTC; J gene: TRBJ2-7; clone size: -; V gene: TRBV28; D gene: TRBD1
CDR3 protein: CASSLYHTDTQYF; CDR3 DNA: TGCGCCAGCAGCCTATACCACACAGATACGCAGTATTTT; J gene: TRBJ2-3; clone size: -; V gene: TRBV4-1; D gene: -
CDR3 protein: CASSLGNAGQGGARGSPLHF; CDR3 DNA: TGCGCCAGCAGCTTGGGTAACGCGGGACAGGGCGGTGCTAGGGGTTCACCCCTCCACTTT; J gene: TRBJ1-6; clone size: once; V gene: TRBV5-1; D gene: TRBD1
CDR3 protein: CAWSQGKGDTQYF; CDR3 DNA: TGTGCCTGGAGTCAAGGGAAGGGAGATACGCAGTATTTT; J gene: TRBJ2-3; clone size: -; V gene: TRBV30; D gene: -
CDR3 protein: CASTLAGVLRVPDLYSYEQYF; CDR3 DNA: TGTGCCAGCACCCTAGCGGGCGTCTTGCGGGTCCCGGACCTTTACTCCTACGAGCAGTACTTC; J gene: TRBJ2-7; clone size: -; V gene: TRBV2; D gene: TRBD2
CDR3 protein: CASSGGTSGSNEQFF; CDR3 DNA: TGTGCCAGCAGTGGGGGGACTAGCGGATCCAATGAGCAGTTCTTC; J gene: TRBJ2-1; clone size: few; V gene: TRBV6-4; D gene: TRBD2
CDR3 protein: CASSPLTGHGYTF; CDR3 DNA: TGTGCCAGTAGCCCCCTTACGGGCCATGGCTACACCTTC; J gene: TRBJ1-2; clone size: -; V gene: TRBV19; D gene: -
CDR3 protein: CASSCRLGENTEAFF; CDR3 DNA: TGTGCCAGCAGTTGTCGACTGGGGGAGAACACTGAAGCTTTCTTT; J gene: TRBJ1-1; clone size: -; V gene: TRBV6-7; D gene: -
CDR3 protein: CASSLAPLETGELFF; CDR3 DNA: TGTGCCAGCAGCTTAGCCCCGCTGGAGACCGGGGAGCTGTTTTTT; J gene: TRBJ2-2; clone size: -; V gene: TRBV11-2; D gene: -
CDR3 protein: CASSTIASYNSPLHF; CDR3 DNA: TGTGCCAGCAGCACCATTGCCTCCTATAATTCACCCCTCCACTTT; J gene: TRBJ1-6; clone size: -; V gene: TRBV14; D gene: -
CDR3 protein: CASSVEGRGEAFF; CDR3 DNA: TGTGCCAGCAGCGTAGAGGGGAGGGGTGAAGCTTTCTTT; J gene: TRBJ1-1; clone size: few; V gene: TRBV9; D gene: -
CDR3 protein: CASRYVGSVDEQYF; CDR3 DNA: TGTGCCAGCAGGTATGTAGGTAGCGTCGACGAGCAGTACTTC; J gene: TRBJ2-7; clone size: -; V gene: TRBV28; D gene: -
CDR3 protein: CASRTGSAYEQYF; CDR3 DNA: TGTGCCAGCAGGACCGGGTCGGCCTACGAGCAGTACTTC; J gene: TRBJ2-7; clone size: -; V gene: TRBV7-2; D gene: -
CDR3 protein: CASSLGGDRYEQYF; CDR3 DNA: TGTGCCAGCAGTTTAGGGGGCGACCGCTACGAGCAGTACTTC; J gene: TRBJ2-7; clone size: -; V gene: TRBV28; D gene: -
CDR3 protein: CASSYGLAGVGEQFF; CDR3 DNA: TGTGCCAGCAGTTACGGACTAGCGGGAGTGGGGGAGCAGTTCTTC; J gene: TRBJ2-1; clone size: -; V gene: TRBV6-2/TRBV6-3; D gene: TRBD2
CDR3 protein: CASSAGTGTDTQYF; CDR3 DNA: TGTGCCAGCAGTGCCGGGACAGGGACAGATACGCAGTATTTT; J gene: TRBJ2-3; clone size: -; V gene: TRBV6-2/TRBV6-3; D gene: TRBD1
CDR3 protein: CASSVPGAGFDTQYF; CDR3 DNA: TGTGCCAGTAGTGTGCCCGGGGCTGGGTTCGATACGCAGTATTTT; J gene: TRBJ2-3; clone size: -; V gene: TRBV19; D gene: -
CDR3 protein: CASSFAGQGGIFF; CDR3 DNA: TGTGCCAGCAGTTTCGCCGGACAGGGGGGAATTTTCTTT; J gene: TRBJ1-1; clone size: -; V gene: TRBV28; D gene: TRBD1
CDR3 protein: CASRRGGGANVLTF; CDR3 DNA: TGTGCCAGCAGGAGGGGAGGTGGGGCCAACGTCCTGACTTTC; J gene: TRBJ2-6; clone size: -; V gene: TRBV9; D gene: -
CDR3 protein: CASSVAVGPAGDGFGEQYF; CDR3 DNA: TGTGCCAGCAGCGTAGCCGTGGGGCCGGCAGGGGACGGTTTTGGCGAGCAGTACTTC; J gene: TRBJ2-7; clone size: -; V gene: TRBV9; D gene: -
CDR3 protein: CAIRATSGRESEQFF; CDR3 DNA: TGTGCCATCAGGGCGACTAGCGGGAGAGAGAGTGAGCAGTTCTTC; J gene: TRBJ2-1; clone size: -; V gene: TRBV10-3; D gene: TRBD2
CDR3 protein: CASSVVSGKNTGELFF; CDR3 DNA: TGTGCCAGCAGCGTAGTTTCCGGGAAGAACACCGGGGAGCTGTTTTTT; J gene: TRBJ2-2; clone size: -; V gene: TRBV9; D gene: -
CDR3 protein: CATSDPGTRAGELFF; CDR3 DNA: TGTGCCACCAGTGACCCTGGGACAAGGGCCGGGGAGCTGTTTTTT; J gene: TRBJ2-2; clone size: -; V gene: TRBV24-1; D gene: -
CDR3 protein: CASSSLDRDYGYTF; CDR3 DNA: TGTGCCAGTAGCTCCCTAGACAGAGACTATGGCTACACCTTC; J gene: TRBJ1-2; clone size: once; V gene: TRBV19; D gene: -
CDR3 protein: CASSQVSAGVMATQYF; CDR3 DNA: TGTGCCAGCAGCCAAGTCTCAGCGGGAGTAATGGCGACCCAGTACTTC; J gene: TRBJ2-5; clone size: -; V gene: TRBV14; D gene: TRBD2
CDR3 protein: CASSPSLGRGRDYGYTF; CDR3 DNA: TGTGCCAGCAGTCCTTCCTTGGGCAGGGGACGGGACTATGGCTACACCTTC; J gene: TRBJ1-2; clone size: -; V gene: TRBV6-6; D gene: -
CDR3 protein: CASSPRQNYGYTF; CDR3 DNA: TGTGCCAGCTCACCACGACAGAACTATGGCTACACCTTC; J gene: TRBJ1-2; clone size: -; V gene: TRBV18; D gene: -
CDR3 protein: CASRERLAGGSNEQFF; CDR3 DNA: TGTGCCAGCAGGGAGCGATTAGCGGGAGGCAGCAATGAGCAGTTCTTC; J gene: TRBJ2-1; clone size: -; V gene: TRBV6-4; D gene: TRBD2
CDR3 protein: CASSLDGRGEQYF; CDR3 DNA: TGTGCCAGCAGCTTAGACGGTCGCGGCGAGCAGTACTTC; J gene: TRBJ2-7; clone size: -; V gene: TRBV11-1; D gene: -
CDR3 protein: CASSPSGNLGLSNQPQHF; CDR3 DNA: TGTGCCAGCAGTCCATCAGGGAATTTAGGTTTGAGCAATCAGCCCCAGCATTTT; J gene: TRBJ1-5; clone size: -; V gene: TRBV28; D gene: -
CDR3 protein: CASSQETPYGYTF; CDR3 DNA: TGTGCCAGCAGCCAAGAGACACCCTATGGCTACACCTTC; J gene: TRBJ1-2; clone size: once; V gene: TRBV3-1/TRBV3-2; D gene: -
CDR3 protein: CASSLGGRREGLETQYF; CDR3 DNA: TGTGCCAGCAGCTTAGGGGGGCGGCGGGAGGGCCTAGAGACCCAGTACTTC; J gene: TRBJ2-5; clone size: -; V gene: TRBV11-3; D gene: TRBD2
CDR3 protein: CASSSGTSGLYNEQFF; CDR3 DNA: TGCGCCAGCAGCTCCGGGACTAGCGGGCTCTACAATGAGCAGTTCTTC; J gene: TRBJ2-1; clone size: once; V gene: TRBV5-1; D gene: TRBD2